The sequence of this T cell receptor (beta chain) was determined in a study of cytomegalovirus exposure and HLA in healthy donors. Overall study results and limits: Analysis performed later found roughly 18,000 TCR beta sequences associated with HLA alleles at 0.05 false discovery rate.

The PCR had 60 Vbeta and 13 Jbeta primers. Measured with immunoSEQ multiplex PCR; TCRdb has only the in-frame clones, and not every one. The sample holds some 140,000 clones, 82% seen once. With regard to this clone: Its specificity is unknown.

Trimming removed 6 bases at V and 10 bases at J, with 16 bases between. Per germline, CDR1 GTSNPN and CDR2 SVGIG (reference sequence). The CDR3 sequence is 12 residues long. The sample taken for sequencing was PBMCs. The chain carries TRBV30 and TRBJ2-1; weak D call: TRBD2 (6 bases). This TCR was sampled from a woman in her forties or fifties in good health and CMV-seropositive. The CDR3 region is CACTIGGREQFF. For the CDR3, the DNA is TGTGCCTGCACCATCGGTGGGAGGGAGCAGTTCTTC.